This TCR beta chain was sequenced for a study of metastatic and nonmetastatic thyroid tumors. MiXCR reprocessed the PCR reads for TCRdb. The sample includes under 95,000 clones, 8.6% seen only once; the top ten take 8.8%. The germline CDR1 and CDR2 sequences are MNHEY and SVGEGT. This CDR3 has 14 amino acids. J gave up 6 bases and V 6 bases, and 7 bases lay outside the gene matches. No treatment had been given to any patient before thyroid surgery. The sample taken for sequencing was blood. The V and J genes are TRBV6-2 or TRBV6-3 and TRBJ2-1; 8 bases fit TRBD2. The source is a female donor with papillary thyroid cancer or a benign thyroid nodule (not recorded which). Some clones in this sample may be carry-over from other donors' samples. In nucleotides, the CDR3 is TGTGCCAGCAGGGTCGGGGGGGCGGGCAATGAGCAGTTCTTC. Its translation is CASRVGGAGNEQFF.